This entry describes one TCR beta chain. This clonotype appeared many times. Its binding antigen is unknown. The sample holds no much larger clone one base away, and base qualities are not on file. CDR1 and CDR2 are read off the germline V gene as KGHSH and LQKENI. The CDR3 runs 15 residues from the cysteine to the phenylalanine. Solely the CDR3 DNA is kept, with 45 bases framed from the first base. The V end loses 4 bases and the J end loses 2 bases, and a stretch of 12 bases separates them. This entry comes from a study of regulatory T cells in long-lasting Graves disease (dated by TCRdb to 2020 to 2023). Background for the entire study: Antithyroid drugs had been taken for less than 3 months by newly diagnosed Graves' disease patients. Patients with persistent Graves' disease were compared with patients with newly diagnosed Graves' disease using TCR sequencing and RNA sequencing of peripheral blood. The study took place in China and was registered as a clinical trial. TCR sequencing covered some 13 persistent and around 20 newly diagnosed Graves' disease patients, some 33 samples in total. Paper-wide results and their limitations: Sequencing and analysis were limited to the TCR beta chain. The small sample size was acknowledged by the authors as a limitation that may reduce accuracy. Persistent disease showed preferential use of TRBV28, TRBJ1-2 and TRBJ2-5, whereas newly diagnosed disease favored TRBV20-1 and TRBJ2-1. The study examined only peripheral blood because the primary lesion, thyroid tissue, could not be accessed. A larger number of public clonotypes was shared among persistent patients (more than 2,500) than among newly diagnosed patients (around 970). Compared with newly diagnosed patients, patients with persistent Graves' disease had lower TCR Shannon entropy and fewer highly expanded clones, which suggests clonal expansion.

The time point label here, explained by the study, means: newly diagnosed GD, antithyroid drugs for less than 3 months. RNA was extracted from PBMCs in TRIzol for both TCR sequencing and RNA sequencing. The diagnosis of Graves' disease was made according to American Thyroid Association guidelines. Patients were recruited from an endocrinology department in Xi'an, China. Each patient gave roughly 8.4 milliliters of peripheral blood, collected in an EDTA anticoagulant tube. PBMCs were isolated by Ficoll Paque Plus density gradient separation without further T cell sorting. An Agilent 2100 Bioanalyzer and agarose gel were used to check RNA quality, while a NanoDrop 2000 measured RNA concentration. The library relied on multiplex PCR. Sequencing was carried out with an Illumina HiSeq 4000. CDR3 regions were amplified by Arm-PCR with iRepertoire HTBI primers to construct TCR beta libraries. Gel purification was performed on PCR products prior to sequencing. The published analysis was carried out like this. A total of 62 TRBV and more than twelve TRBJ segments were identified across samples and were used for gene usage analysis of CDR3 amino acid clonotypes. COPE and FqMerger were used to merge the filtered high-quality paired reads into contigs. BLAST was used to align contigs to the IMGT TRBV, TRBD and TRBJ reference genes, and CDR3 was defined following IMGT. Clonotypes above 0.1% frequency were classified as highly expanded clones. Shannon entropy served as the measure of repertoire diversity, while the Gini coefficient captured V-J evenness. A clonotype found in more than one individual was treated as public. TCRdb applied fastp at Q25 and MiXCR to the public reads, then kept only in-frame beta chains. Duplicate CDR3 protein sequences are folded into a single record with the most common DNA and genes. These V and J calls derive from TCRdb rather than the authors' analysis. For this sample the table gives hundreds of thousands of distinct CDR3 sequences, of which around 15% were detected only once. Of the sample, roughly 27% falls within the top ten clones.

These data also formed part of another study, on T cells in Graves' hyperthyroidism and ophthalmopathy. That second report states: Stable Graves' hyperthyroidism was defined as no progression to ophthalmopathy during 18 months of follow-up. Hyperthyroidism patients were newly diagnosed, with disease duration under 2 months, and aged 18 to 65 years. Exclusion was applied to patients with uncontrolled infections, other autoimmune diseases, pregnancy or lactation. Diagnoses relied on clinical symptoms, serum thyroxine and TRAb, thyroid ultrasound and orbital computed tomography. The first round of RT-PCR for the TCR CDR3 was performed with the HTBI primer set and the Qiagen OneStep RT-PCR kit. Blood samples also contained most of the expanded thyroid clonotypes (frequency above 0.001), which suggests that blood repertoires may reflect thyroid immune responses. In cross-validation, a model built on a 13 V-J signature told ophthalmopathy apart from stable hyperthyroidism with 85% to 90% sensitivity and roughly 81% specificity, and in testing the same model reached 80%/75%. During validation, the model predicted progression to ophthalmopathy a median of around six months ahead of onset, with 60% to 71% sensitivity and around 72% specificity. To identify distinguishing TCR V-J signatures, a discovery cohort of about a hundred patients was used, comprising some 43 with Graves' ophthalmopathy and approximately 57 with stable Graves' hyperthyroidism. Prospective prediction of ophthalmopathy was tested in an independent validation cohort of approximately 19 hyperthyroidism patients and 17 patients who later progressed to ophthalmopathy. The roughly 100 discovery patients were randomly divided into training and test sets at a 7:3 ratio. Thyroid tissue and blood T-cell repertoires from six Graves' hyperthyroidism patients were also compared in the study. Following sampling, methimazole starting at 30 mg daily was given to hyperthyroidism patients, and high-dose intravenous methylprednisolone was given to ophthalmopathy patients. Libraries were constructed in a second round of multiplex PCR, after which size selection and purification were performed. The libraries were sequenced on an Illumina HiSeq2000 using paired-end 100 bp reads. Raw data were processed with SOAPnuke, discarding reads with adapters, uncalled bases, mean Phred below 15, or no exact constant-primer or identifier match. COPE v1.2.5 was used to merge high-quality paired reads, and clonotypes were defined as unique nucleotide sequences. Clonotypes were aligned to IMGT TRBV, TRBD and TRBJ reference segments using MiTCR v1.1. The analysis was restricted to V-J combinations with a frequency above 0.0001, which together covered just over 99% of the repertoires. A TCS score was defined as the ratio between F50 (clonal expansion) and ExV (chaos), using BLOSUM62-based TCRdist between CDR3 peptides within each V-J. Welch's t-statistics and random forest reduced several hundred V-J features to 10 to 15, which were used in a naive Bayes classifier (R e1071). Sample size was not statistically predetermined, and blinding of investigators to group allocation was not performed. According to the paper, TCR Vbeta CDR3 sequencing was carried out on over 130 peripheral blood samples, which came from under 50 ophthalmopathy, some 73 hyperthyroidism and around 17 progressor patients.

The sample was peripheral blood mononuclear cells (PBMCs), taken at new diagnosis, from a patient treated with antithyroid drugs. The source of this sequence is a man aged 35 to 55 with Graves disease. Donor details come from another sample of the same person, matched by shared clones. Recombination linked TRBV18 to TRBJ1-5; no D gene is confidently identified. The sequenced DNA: TGTGCCAGCTCACGTATGGACCAGGGCAATCAGCCCCAGCATTTT. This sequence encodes CASSRMDQGNQPQHF.